This T cell receptor (beta chain) was identified in a study of T cell responses to AZD1222 COVID-19 vaccine. Study-wide points: Rises in breadth and depth of Spike-specific TCRs came after two AZD1222 doses. Clonal diversity was possibly underestimated, and white British individuals and females predominated among donors. Unmutated regions of variants are reportedly targeted by nearly half of spike-specific TCRs.

Clones were read by immunoSEQ multiplex PCR, and TCRdb kept only the in-frame ones, dropping some. The top ten hold about 10% of the sample, which has approximately 70,000 clones, about 83% seen once. The germline gives CDR1 LGHDT, CDR2 YNNKEL (reference sequence). V dropped 4 bases and J dropped 2 bases, with 11 bases sitting between them. CDR3 size: 14 residues. With respect to this clone: Its antigen is as yet unknown.

The receptor comes from an adult in good health. This chain connects TRBV3-1 (or the pseudogene TRBV3-2) to TRBJ1-2, with D possibly being TRBD1 (5 bases). The material was peripheral blood, obtained on day 0 of AZD1222 vaccination. The CDR3 DNA follows: TGTGCCAGCAGCCCCCAGACAGACAACTATGGCTACACCTTC. Amino acids: CASSPQTDNYGYTF.